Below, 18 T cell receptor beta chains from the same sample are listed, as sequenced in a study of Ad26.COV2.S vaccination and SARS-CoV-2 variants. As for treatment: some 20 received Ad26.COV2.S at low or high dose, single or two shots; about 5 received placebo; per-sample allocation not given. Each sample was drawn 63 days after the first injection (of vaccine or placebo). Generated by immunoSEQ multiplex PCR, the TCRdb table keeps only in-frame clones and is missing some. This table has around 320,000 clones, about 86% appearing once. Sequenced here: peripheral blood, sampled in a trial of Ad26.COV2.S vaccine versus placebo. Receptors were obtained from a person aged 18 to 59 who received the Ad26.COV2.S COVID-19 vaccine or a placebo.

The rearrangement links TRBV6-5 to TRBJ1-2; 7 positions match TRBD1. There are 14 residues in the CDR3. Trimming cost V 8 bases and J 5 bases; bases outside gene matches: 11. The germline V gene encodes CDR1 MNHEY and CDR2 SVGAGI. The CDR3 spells CASAPLGQNYGYTF. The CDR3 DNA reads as TGTGCCAGCGCCCCCTTGGGACAGAATTATGGCTACACCTTC.

Here the CDR3 DNA reads TGTGCCATCAGTGAGAAGGGGGGAGACAGGGCTAACTATGGCTACACCTTC. It yields the protein CAISEKGGDRANYGYTF. The rearrangement links TRBV10-3 to TRBJ1-2; 7 bases agree with TRBD1. The V segment lost 2 bases and the J segment 0 bases; nucleotides outside the gene matches: 9. This CDR3 spans 17 amino acids. Germline-derived CDR1 and CDR2 are ENHRY and SYGVKD.

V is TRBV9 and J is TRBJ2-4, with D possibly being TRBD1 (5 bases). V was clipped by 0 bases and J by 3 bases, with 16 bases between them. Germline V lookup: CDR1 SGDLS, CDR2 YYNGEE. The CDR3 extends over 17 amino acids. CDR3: CASSVDPTDIDKNIQYF. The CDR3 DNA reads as TGTGCCAGCAGCGTAGACCCCACGGACATTGACAAAAACATTCAGTACTTC.

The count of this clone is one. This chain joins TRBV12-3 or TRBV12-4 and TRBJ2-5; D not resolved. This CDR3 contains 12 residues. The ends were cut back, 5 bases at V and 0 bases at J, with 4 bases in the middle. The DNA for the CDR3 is TGTGCCAGCAGTAAGAACCAAGAGACCCAGTACTTC. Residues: CASSKNQETQYF.

The CDR3 spells CATGLTSRSTDTQYF. The CDR3 DNA reads as TGCGCCACCGGTTTAACTAGCCGAAGCACAGATACGCAGTATTTT. The rearrangement links TRBV5-1 to TRBJ2-3; tentatively, D is TRBD2 (6 bases). V lost 9 bases and J lost 0, with 17 bases in between. Germline V gives CDR1 SGHRS, CDR2 YFSETQ. The CDR3 contains 15 residues.

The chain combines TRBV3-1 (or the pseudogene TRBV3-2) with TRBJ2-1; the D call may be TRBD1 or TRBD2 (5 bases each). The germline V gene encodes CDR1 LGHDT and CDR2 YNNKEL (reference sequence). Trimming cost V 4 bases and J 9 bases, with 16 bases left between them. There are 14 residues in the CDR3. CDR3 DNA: TGTGCCAGCAGCCCTTTGGGGGTATCTGGTGAGCAGTTCTTC. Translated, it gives CASSPLGVSGEQFF.

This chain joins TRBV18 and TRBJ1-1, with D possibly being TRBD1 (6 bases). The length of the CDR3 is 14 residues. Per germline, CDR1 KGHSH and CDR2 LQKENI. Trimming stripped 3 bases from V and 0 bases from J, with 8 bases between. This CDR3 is CASSPGGLNTEAFF. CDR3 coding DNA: TGTGCCAGCTCACCGGGGGGCCTGAACACTGAAGCTTTCTTT.

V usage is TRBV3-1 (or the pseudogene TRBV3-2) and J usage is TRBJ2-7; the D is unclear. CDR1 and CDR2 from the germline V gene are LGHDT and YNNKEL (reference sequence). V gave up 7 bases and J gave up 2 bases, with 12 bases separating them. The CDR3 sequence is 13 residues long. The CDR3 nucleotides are TGTGCCAGCACCCCCGGCAGCCCCTACGAGCAGTACTTC. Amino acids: CASTPGSPYEQYF.

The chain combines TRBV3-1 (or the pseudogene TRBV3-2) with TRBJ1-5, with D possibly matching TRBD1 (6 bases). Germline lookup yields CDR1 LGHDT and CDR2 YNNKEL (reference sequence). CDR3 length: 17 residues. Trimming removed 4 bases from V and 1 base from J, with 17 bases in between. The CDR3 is CASSRLRGETSNQPQHF. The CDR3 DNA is TGTGCCAGCAGCCGCCTTAGGGGGGAGACCAGCAATCAGCCCCAGCATTTT.

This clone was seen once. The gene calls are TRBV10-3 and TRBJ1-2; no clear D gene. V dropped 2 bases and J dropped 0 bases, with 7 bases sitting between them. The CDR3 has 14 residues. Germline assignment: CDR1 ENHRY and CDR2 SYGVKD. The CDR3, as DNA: TGTGCCATCAGTGAGATGGGAGCTAACTATGGCTACACCTTC. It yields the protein CAISEMGANYGYTF.

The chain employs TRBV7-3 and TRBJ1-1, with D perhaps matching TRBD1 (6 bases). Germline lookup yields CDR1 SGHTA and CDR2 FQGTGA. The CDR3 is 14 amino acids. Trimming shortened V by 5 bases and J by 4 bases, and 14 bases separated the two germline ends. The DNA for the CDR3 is TGTGCCAGCAGCCTCTCAGGGGTGGCCACTGAAGCTTTCTTT. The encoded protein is CASSLSGVATEAFF.

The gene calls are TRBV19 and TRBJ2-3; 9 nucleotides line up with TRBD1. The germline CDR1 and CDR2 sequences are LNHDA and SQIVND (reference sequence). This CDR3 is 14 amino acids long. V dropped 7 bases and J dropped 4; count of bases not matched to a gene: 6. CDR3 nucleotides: TGTGCCAGTAAACCGACAGGGGGGGCAGATACGCAGTATTTT. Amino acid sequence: CASKPTGGADTQYF.

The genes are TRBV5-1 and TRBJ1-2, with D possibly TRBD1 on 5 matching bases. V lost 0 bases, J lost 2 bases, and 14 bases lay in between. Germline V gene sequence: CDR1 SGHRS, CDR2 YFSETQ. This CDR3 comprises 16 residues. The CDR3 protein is CASSLVPAAGNYGYTF. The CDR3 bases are TGCGCCAGCAGCTTGGTTCCAGCGGCAGGGAACTATGGCTACACCTTC.

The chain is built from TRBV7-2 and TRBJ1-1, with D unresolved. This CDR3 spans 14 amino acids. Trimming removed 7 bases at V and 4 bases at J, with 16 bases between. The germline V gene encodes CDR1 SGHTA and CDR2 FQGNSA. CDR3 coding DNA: TGTGCCAGCACCCTTTCCCGGATTAGCACTGAAGCTTTCTTT. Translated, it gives CASTLSRISTEAFF.

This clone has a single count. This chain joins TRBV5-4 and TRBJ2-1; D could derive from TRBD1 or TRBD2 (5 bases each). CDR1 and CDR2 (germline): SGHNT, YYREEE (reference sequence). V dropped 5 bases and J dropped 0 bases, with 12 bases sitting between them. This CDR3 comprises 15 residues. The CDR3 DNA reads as TGTGCCAGCAGTTCCGGGACGGACTCCTACAATGAGCAGTTCTTC. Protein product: CASSSGTDSYNEQFF.

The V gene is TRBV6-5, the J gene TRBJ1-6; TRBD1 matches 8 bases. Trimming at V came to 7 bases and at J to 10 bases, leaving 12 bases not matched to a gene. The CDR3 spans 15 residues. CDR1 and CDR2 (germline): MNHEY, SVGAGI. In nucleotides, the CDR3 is TGTGCCAGCAATCTCTACAGGGGGTTCGAATCACCCCTCCACTTT. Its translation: CASNLYRGFESPLHF.

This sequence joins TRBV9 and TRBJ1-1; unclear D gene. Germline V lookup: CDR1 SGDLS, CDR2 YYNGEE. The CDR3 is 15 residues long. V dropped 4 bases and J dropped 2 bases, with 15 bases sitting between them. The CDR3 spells CASSITPTHNTEAFF. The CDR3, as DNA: TGTGCCAGCAGCATAACACCTACCCACAACACTGAAGCTTTCTTT.

CDR3 loop: CASSQKGGTEAFF. The CDR3 region has the DNA TGTGCCAGCAGCCAAAAAGGGGGCACTGAAGCTTTCTTT. The chain has TRBV3-1 (or the pseudogene TRBV3-2) and TRBJ1-1, with D possibly matching TRBD1 (6 bases). The CDR3 extends over 13 amino acids. Between the trimmed V and J ends, which lost 2 bases and 4 bases, there was a span of 8 bases. Germline loops: CDR1 LGHDT, CDR2 YNNKEL (reference sequence).